The present TCR beta chain was sequenced within a study of preoperative IRX-2 immunotherapy in early breast cancer (dated by TCRdb to 2018 to 2020). This sample's treatment or condition label indicates: preoperative locoregional IRX-2 cytokine immunotherapy. The samples were obtained from a phase Ib study that tested preoperative, locoregional IRX-2 cytokine immunotherapy meant to prime immune responses. Patients with early-stage breast cancer who were given IRX-2 before surgery served as donors. To prepare the library, the immunoSEQ multiplex PCR assay was applied. TCRdb took this table from immuneACCESS and kept in-frame rearrangements with V and J called. Such tables lack part of the clones; where checked against another copy, unresolved V genes explain under half of the gap, and the rest is unexplained. The sample contains roughly 10,000 clones, around 80% of them found a single time. The top ten clones comprise 5.6% of the sample.

V loses 2 bases, J loses 0 bases, and the germline ends lie 13 bases apart. The germline V gene specifies KGHSH as CDR1 and LQKENI as CDR2. Inclusive of the bounding cysteine and phenylalanine, the CDR3 is 16 residues long. Kept here is only the CDR3 DNA, which spans 48 bases and is read in frame from base 1. As concerns this clone: The clone's antigen remains unknown. Base qualities are not recorded, but no much larger clone differs from it by a single base.

This chain joins TRBV18 to TRBJ1-1; TRBD1 is a possible D gene, resting on 5 matching bases. The clonotype comes from a human donor with breast cancer. This specimen was lymph node tissue, taken before IRX-2 immunotherapy. The sequenced DNA is TGTGCCAGCTCACCAAGTGCTCCGGGGGTGAACACTGAAGCTTTCTTT. Its amino acids are CASSPSAPGVNTEAFF.